The 3 T cell receptor beta chains given below trace back to one sample, sequenced in a study of cytomegalovirus exposure and HLA in healthy donors. The PCR employed 60 Vbeta primers together with 13 Jbeta primers. Assay used: immunoSEQ multiplex PCR; TCRdb lists only in-frame clones, some missing. This table has a few hundred thousand clones, about three quarters appearing once. The sample taken for sequencing was PBMCs. All receptors come from a man in his late teens or twenties in good health and CMV-seronegative.

This clone was detected once. The rearrangement uses TRBV10-3 and TRBJ1-4, with 8 bases lining up with TRBD1. The CDR3 length is 15 residues. V dropped 4 bases and J dropped 6; count of bases not matched to a gene: 7. Germline assignment: CDR1 ENHRY and CDR2 SYGVKD. CDR3 coding DNA: TGTGCCATCAGTGTGGGTACAGGGGGTGATGAAAAACTGTTTTTT. This sequence encodes CAISVGTGGDEKLFF.

The CDR3 coding sequence is TGTGCCAGCAGCTTCGGACTAGAGACCCAGTACTTC. As protein: CASSFGLETQYF. The rearrangement joins TRBV7-8 to TRBJ2-5; possibly TRBD2 for D (5 bases). Trimming took 3 bases from V and 4 from J, leaving 6 bases between them. This CDR3 region has 12 residues. Germline CDR1 reads SGHVS; CDR2 reads FQNEAQ.

This clone was counted between two and nine times. The gene calls are TRBV5-1 and TRBJ2-1; the D gene is possibly TRBD2 (6 bases). Deletions cut 1 base from V and 7 bases from J, with 15 bases between. The CDR3 consists of 15 residues. Germline CDR1 is SGHRS and CDR2 is YFSETQ. The CDR3: CASSLRGGESNEQFF. CDR3 nucleotides: TGCGCCAGCAGCTTGCGAGGAGGGGAGTCGAATGAGCAGTTCTTC.